One sample yielded the 27 T cell receptor beta chains listed below, sequenced in a study of OX40 agonist ivuxolimab in advanced cancers. The library was produced with the immunoSEQ multiplex PCR assay. Here the immuneACCESS table is served through TCRdb, limited to in-frame sequences with V and J called. Missing clones are a known gap in these copies; in checked studies unresolved V genes cover under half, and the rest lacks a known reason. The sample table records fewer than 90,000 clones; about nine tenths of these occur just once. Roughly 0.79% of the sample is in the top ten clones. Sequenced here: CD4+ or CD8+ T cells sorted from blood, sampled in a trial of the OX40 agonist ivuxolimab. Receptors were obtained from an adult with an advanced solid tumor such as melanoma, head and neck, liver or kidney cancer.

The V call is TRBV30, the J call TRBJ2-7; the D is unclear. Germline values: CDR1 GTSNPN, CDR2 SVGIG (reference sequence). The CDR3 covers 14 residues. V shed 0 bases and J shed 3 bases, with 12 bases lying between them. CDR3 protein: CAWSVEGGLYEQYF. The DNA of the CDR3 is TGTGCCTGGAGTGTGGAAGGTGGTCTCTACGAGCAGTACTTC. The whole variable domain, filled in from reference TRBV30 and TRBJ2-7, reads SQTIHQWPATLVQPVGSPLSLECTVEGTSNPNLYWYRQAAGRGLQLLFYSVGIGQISSEVPQNLSASRPQDRQFILSSKKLLLSDSGFYLCAWSVEGGLYEQYFGPGTRLTVT.

The V call is TRBV30, the J call TRBJ2-7; D is ambiguous. From germline, CDR1 is GTSNPN and CDR2 SVGIG (reference sequence). The CDR3 loop spans 14 amino acids. V lost 1 base, J lost 4 bases, and 14 bases lay in between. The CDR3 spells CAWSERQPPYEQYF. CDR3 sequence (DNA): TGTGCCTGGAGTGAACGGCAGCCGCCTTACGAGCAGTACTTC. Drawing the rest from reference TRBV30 and TRBJ2-7, the complete variable domain is SQTIHQWPATLVQPVGSPLSLECTVEGTSNPNLYWYRQAAGRGLQLLFYSVGIGQISSEVPQNLSASRPQDRQFILSSKKLLLSDSGFYLCAWSERQPPYEQYFGPGTRLTVT.

This rearrangement joins TRBV11-2 to TRBJ2-3; D ambiguous. The V gene's germline CDR1 is SGHAT and CDR2 FQNNGV. CDR3 length equals 12 residues. V lost 8 bases to trimming and J lost 4 bases, with 10 bases between them. The CDR3 DNA reads TGTGCCAGCCAGCCCTCGGCAGATACGCAGTATTTT. Amino acids: CASQPSADTQYF.

The chain recombines TRBV7-2 with TRBJ2-5, with D possibly called TRBD1 or TRBD2 (5 bases each). The germline V and J ends were trimmed by 4 bases and 1 base, with 13 bases remaining between them. This CDR3 is built from 15 residues. The V gene's germline CDR1 is SGHTA and CDR2 FQGNSA. CDR3 loop: CASSSLRDPQETQYF. The CDR3 DNA follows: TGTGCCAGCAGCTCACTCCGGGACCCCCAAGAGACCCAGTACTTC. Full variable domain (rest looked up from reference TRBV7-2 and TRBJ2-5): GAGVSQSPSNKVTEKGKDVELRCDPISGHTALYWYRQSLGQGLEFLIYFQGNSAPDKSGLPSDRFSAERTGGSVSTLTIQRTQQEDSAVYLCASSSLRDPQETQYFGPGTRLLVL.

The chain joins TRBV19 to TRBJ2-3; TRBD2 matches at 11 bases. The CDR3 runs to 16 residues. V was clipped by 6 bases and J by 1 base; unmatched bases: 6. Germline assignment: CDR1 LNHDA and CDR2 SQIVND (reference sequence). CDR3: CASRLAGEYGTDTQYF. CDR3 nucleotides: TGTGCCAGTAGACTAGCGGGGGAATATGGCACAGATACGCAGTATTTT.

The rearrangement joins TRBV7-2 to TRBJ2-5, with 14 bases matching TRBD2. Per germline, CDR1 SGHTA and CDR2 FQGNSA. Trimming cost V 5 bases and J 6 bases; bases outside gene matches: 8. CDR3 length: 16 residues. CDR3 in DNA: TGTGCCAGCAGCATAGACGGACTAGCGGGGGGTAAGACCCAGTACTTC. Its protein is CASSIDGLAGGKTQYF.

The V gene is TRBV15, the J gene TRBJ1-1; a possible D gene is TRBD1 (6 bases). The germline V gene encodes CDR1 LNHNV and CDR2 YYDKDF (reference sequence). The CDR3 spans 17 residues. V lost 1 base, J lost 2 bases, and 17 bases lay in between. CDR3 sequence reads: CATSRAEGGGLNTEAFF. DNA for the CDR3: TGTGCCACCAGCAGAGCCGAGGGGGGTGGGCTTAACACTGAAGCTTTCTTT. Full variable domain (remainder filled in from reference TRBV15 and TRBJ1-1): DAMVIQNPRYQVTQFGKPVTLSCSQTLNHNVMYWYQQKSSQAPKLLFHYYDKDFNNEADTPDNFQSRRPNTSFCFLDIRSPGLGDTAMYLCATSRAEGGGLNTEAFFGQGTRLTVV.

A word on this clone: The same CDR3 is also encoded by other DNA sequences in this sample. The J gene is TRBJ1-6, the V gene TRBV27; 7 positions agree with TRBD1. V trimming: 2 bases; J trimming: 7 bases; junction bases outside the gene matches: 14. This CDR3 is built from 18 residues. Germline V gene lookup returns CDR1 MNHEY and CDR2 SMNVEV (reference sequence). The CDR3 DNA is TGTGCCAGCAGTTTAGGAGCCCCGGGGACAGTTTCAAATTCACCCCTCCACTTT. This gives the protein CASSLGAPGTVSNSPLHF.

V gene TRBV11-2 combines with J gene TRBJ1-2, with 10 positions matching TRBD1. Germline values: CDR1 SGHAT, CDR2 FQNNGV. The CDR3 has 16 amino acids. With 1 base clipped from V and 2 bases from J, the junction kept 4 bases outside the gene matches. The chain's CDR3 is CASSLVPTGGNYGYTF. For the CDR3, the DNA is TGTGCCAGCAGCTTAGTGCCGACAGGGGGCAACTATGGCTACACCTTC.

This chain uses TRBV29-1 with TRBJ1-3; D is unresolved. The germline CDR1 and CDR2 sequences are SQVTM and ANQGSEA. The CDR3 spans 13 residues. V was pared by 2 bases and J by 3 bases, with 8 bases between. In DNA, the CDR3 is TGCAGCGTTGAACAGGCAGGTGGAAACACCATATATTTT. It codes for CSVEQAGGNTIYF.

V usage is TRBV10-2 and J usage is TRBJ2-7, with 12 bases fitting TRBD2. The CDR3 loop spans 14 amino acids. The V gene's germline CDR1 is WSHSY and CDR2 SAAADI. The V gene end was trimmed by 6 bases and the J gene end by 6 bases; junction bases not matched to a gene: 6. The CDR3 sequence is CASRPGLAGPEQYF. The CDR3 DNA sequence: TGCGCCAGCAGGCCAGGACTAGCGGGACCCGAGCAGTACTTC.

This sequence joins TRBV7-2 and TRBJ1-4; 7 positions match TRBD1. Germline values: CDR1 SGHTA, CDR2 FQGNSA. The V segment lost 5 bases and the J segment 4 bases; nucleotides outside the gene matches: 10. This CDR3 spans 16 amino acids. CDR3 sequence: CASSVSRDRRNEKLFF. DNA for the CDR3: TGTGCCAGCAGCGTCTCCCGGGACAGACGTAATGAAAAACTGTTTTTT.

The chain recombines TRBV29-1 with TRBJ2-7, with 9 bases fitting TRBD1. J was trimmed by 11 bases and V by 7 bases; bases with no gene match: 9. The CDR3 has 11 residues. Per germline, CDR1 SQVTM and CDR2 ANQGSEA. In DNA form, the CDR3 reads TGCAGCGCGGGACAGGGCGCTGTTGAGTACTTC. Translation: CSAGQGAVEYF.

The rearrangement uses TRBV6-1 and TRBJ2-2, with D possibly matching TRBD2 (6 bases). In germline, CDR1 is MNHNS, CDR2 SASEGT. The V end was cut by 10 bases, the J end by 0 bases, with 12 bases between. The CDR3 consists of 14 residues. CDR3 amino acids: CATSGSTNTGELFF. CDR3 sequence (DNA): TGTGCCACCTCCGGGAGCACGAACACCGGGGAGCTGTTTTTT.

The genes are TRBV29-1 and TRBJ1-1; 8 bases fit TRBD1. The CDR3 totals 12 residues. The V gene end was trimmed by 7 bases and the J gene end by 3 bases; junction bases not matched to a gene: 4. Per the germline V gene, CDR1 is SQVTM and CDR2 is ANQGSEA. The DNA for the CDR3 is TGCAGCGGGCAGGGGGCGCACACTGAAGCTTTCTTT. Its translation is CSGQGAHTEAFF.

CDR3 sequence reads: CASRERQGDYNEQFF. For the CDR3, the DNA is TGTGCCAGTAGAGAGCGGCAGGGAGACTACAATGAGCAGTTCTTC. The chain carries TRBV19 and TRBJ2-1; D tentatively reads TRBD1 or TRBD2 (5 bases each). The CDR3 has 15 amino acids. Between the trimmed V and J ends, which lost 6 bases and 3 bases, there was a span of 15 bases. CDR1 and CDR2 (germline): LNHDA, SQIVND (reference sequence).

This rearrangement joins TRBV2 to TRBJ1-1; D unresolved. Germline V lookup: CDR1 SNHLY, CDR2 FYNNEI. The V end lost 5 bases, the J end lost 2 bases, and 9 bases lay between the germline ends. There are 13 residues in the CDR3. The DNA for the CDR3 is TGTGCCAGCAGTCCCCTTCTTAACACTGAAGCTTTCTTT. This sequence encodes CASSPLLNTEAFF.

For the CDR3, the DNA is TGTGCCAGCAGCCAAGAGATGGGGGAGACCCAGTACTTC. Encoded protein: CASSQEMGETQYF. The chain couples TRBV14 to TRBJ2-5; D is unclear. Germline V CDR1 and CDR2: SGHDN, FVKESK. V was clipped by 0 bases and J by 5 bases, with 7 bases between them. This CDR3 is built from 13 residues.

This clone was seen a few times. The V call is TRBV7-9, the J call TRBJ2-7, with a weak D call TRBD2 (6 bases). CDR3 length: 12 amino acids. The germline CDR1 and CDR2 sequences are SEHNR and FQNEAQ (reference sequence). Trimming shortened V by 7 bases and J by 0 bases, and 7 bases separated the two germline ends. The CDR3 region is CASNGGSYEQYF. CDR3 nucleotide sequence: TGTGCCAGCAACGGGGGCTCCTACGAGCAGTACTTC. Full variable domain (missing parts from reference TRBV7-9 and TRBJ2-7): DTGVSQNPRHKITKRGQNVTFRCDPISEHNRLYWYRQTLGQGPEFLTYFQNEAQLEKSRLLSDRFSAERPKGSFSTLEIQRTEQGDSAMYLCASNGGSYEQYFGPGTRLTVT.

The V and J genes are TRBV7-6 and TRBJ1-4, with D possibly matching TRBD1 (5 bases). Germline assignment: CDR1 SGHVS and CDR2 FNYEAQ. This CDR3 is built from 15 residues. Trimming stripped 4 bases from V and 7 bases from J, with 16 bases between. As DNA, the CDR3 is TGTGCCAGCAGCTCGGGCAGGGTTAGGGGTGAAAAACTGTTTTTT. It encodes CASSSGRVRGEKLFF.

This clone was seen once. This chain connects TRBV6-9 to TRBJ1-3, with 12 bases that match TRBD1. The V gene's germline CDR1 is MNHGY and CDR2 SVAAGI. The CDR3 covers 15 residues. V shed 6 bases, J shed 3 bases, and the junction held 3 bases outside the gene matches. CDR3 loop: CASRGTGGNGNTIYF. The DNA for the CDR3 is TGTGCCAGCAGGGGGACAGGGGGCAATGGAAACACCATATATTTT.

The chain employs TRBV4-3 and TRBJ1-4; no firm D call. Deletions cut 1 base from V and 10 bases from J, with 7 bases between. The CDR3 contains 12 residues. CDR1 and CDR2 from the germline V gene are LGHNA and YSLEER. CDR3 bases: TGCGCCAGCAGCCAAGGCCCGGGAAAACTGTTTTTT. The encoded protein is CASSQGPGKLFF.

CDR3 protein: CASSEEGKTETYEQYF. As DNA, the CDR3 is TGTGCCAGCAGTGAAGAGGGCAAAACAGAAACCTACGAGCAGTACTTC. This chain links TRBV6-1 with TRBJ2-7; no definite D call. Per germline, CDR1 MNHNS and CDR2 SASEGT. V was trimmed by 1 base and J by 2 bases, leaving 15 bases between them. The CDR3 is 16 amino acids.

This chain joins TRBV11-1 and TRBJ2-6; no reliable D call. There are 16 residues in the CDR3. In germline, CDR1 is SGHAT, CDR2 FQDESV (reference sequence). V was trimmed by 5 bases and J by 2 bases, leaving 13 bases between them. CDR3 sequence: CASSKSPGAGANVLTF. DNA for the CDR3: TGTGCCAGCAGCAAGTCCCCAGGCGCTGGGGCCAACGTCCTGACTTTC.

The J gene is TRBJ2-4, the V gene TRBV5-5; 10 bases are a match to TRBD1. V was clipped by 2 bases and J by 5 bases; unmatched bases: 7. CDR1 SGHKS and CDR2 YYEKEE come from the germline V gene (reference sequence). This CDR3 spans 16 amino acids. The CDR3 DNA follows: TGTGCCAGCAGCTTCAGGGGACAGGGGTTGGAAAACATTCAGTACTTC. Residues: CASSFRGQGLENIQYF. The complete variable domain, with remaining parts taken from reference TRBV5-5 and TRBJ2-4, reads DAGVTQSPTHLIKTRGQQVTLRCSPISGHKSVSWYQQVLGQGPQFIFQYYEKEERGRGNFPDRFSARQFPNYSSELNVNALLLGDSALYLCASSFRGQGLENIQYFGAGTRLSVL.

V and J are TRBV27 and TRBJ2-7; maybe TRBD2 (7 bases). The ends were cut back, 7 bases at V and 7 bases at J, with 26 bases in the middle. The CDR3 contains 16 residues. CDR1 is MNHEY and CDR2 is SMNVEV in the germline V gene (reference sequence). The CDR3 nucleotides read TGTGCCAGCATGTTGGGAAGGGGGGAGGGTACGAAGGAGCAGTACTTC. It encodes CASMLGRGEGTKEQYF.

This chain connects TRBV28 to TRBJ2-7; 7 bases map to TRBD1. The length of the CDR3 is 15 residues. The J segment lost 3 bases and the V segment lost 7 bases, leaving 12 bases of the junction unmatched. CDR1 MDHEN and CDR2 SYDVKM come from the germline V gene. This CDR3 is CASTPQTGIHYEQYF. CDR3 nucleotides: TGTGCCAGCACCCCGCAGACAGGGATACACTACGAGCAGTACTTC. The whole variable domain, remainder taken from reference TRBV28 and TRBJ2-7, is DVKVTQSSRYLVKRTGEKVFLECVQDMDHENMFWYRQDPGLGLRLIYFSYDVKMKEKGDIPEGYSVSREKKERFSLILESASTNQTSMYLCASTPQTGIHYEQYFGPGTRLTVT.